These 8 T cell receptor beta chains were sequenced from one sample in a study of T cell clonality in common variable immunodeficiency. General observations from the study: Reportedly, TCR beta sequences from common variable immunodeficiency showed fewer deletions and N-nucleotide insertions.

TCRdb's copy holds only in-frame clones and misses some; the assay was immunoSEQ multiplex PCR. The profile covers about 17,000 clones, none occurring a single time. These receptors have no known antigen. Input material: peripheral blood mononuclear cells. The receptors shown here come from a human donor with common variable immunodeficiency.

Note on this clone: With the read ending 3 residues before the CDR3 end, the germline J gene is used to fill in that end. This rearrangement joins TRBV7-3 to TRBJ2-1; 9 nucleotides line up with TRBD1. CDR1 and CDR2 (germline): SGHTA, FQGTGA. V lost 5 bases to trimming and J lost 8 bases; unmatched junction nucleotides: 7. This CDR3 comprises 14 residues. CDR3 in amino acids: CASSRTGGYDEQFF. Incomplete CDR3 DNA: TGTGCCAGCAGCAGAACAGGGGGCTATGATGAG.

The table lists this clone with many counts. CDR3: CASSPYLSQGPETQYF. CDR3 DNA (partial): TGTGCCAGCTCACCATACCTGAGCCAGGGGCCAGAGACC. The chain is built from TRBV18 and TRBJ2-5; tentatively, D is TRBD1 (6 bases). The sequenced fragment ends 3 residues before the CDR3 boundary, so the rest is inferred from the germline J gene. The length of the CDR3 is 16 residues. Trimming took off 2 bases at V and 4 bases at J, with 17 bases between the two ends. Germline V gene data show CDR1 as KGHSH and CDR2 as LQKENI.

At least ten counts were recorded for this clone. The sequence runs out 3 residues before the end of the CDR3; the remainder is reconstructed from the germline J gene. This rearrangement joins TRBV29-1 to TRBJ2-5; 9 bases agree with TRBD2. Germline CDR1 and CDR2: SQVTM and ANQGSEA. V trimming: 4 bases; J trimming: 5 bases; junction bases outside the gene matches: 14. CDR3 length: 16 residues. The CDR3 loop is CSVVLSGTSPFETQYF. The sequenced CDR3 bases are TGCAGCGTTGTTCTCTCCGGGACTAGCCCCTTCGAGACC.

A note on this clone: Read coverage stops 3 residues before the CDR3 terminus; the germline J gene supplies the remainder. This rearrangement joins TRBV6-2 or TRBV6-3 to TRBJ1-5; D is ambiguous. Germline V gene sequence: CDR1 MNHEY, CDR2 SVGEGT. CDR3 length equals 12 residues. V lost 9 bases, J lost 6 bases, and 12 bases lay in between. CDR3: CASGFTGQPQHF. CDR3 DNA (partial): TGTGCCAGTGGCTTCACGGGTCAGCCC.

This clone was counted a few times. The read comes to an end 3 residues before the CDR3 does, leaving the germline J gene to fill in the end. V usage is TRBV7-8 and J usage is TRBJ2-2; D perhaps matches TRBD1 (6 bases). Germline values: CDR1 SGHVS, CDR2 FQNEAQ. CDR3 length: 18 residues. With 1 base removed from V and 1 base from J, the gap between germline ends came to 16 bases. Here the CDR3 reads CASSLVGSGHQNTGELFF. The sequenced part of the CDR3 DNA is TGTGCCAGCAGCTTAGTAGGTTCGGGACACCAGAACACCGGGGAG. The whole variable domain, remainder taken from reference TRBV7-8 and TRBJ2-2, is GAGVSQSPRYKVAKRGQDVALRCDPISGHVSLFWYQQALGQGPEFLTYFQNEAQLDKSGLPSDRFFAERPEGSVSTLKIQRTQQEDSAVYLCASSLVGSGHQNTGELFFGEGSRLTVL.

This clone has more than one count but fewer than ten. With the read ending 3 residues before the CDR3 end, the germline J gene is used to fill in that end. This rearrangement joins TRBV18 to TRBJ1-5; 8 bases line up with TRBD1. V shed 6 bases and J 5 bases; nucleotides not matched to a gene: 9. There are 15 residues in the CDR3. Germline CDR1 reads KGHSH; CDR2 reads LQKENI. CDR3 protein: CASSSGQGGYQPQHF. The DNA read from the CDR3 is TGTGCCAGCTCGTCCGGACAGGGAGGCTATCAGCCC.

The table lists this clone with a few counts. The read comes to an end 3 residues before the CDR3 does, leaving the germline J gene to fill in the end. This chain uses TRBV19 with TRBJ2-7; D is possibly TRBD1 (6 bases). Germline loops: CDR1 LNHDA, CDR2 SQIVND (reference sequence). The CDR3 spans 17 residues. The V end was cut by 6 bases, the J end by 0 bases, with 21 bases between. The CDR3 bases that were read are TGTGCCAGTAGCAGGGGTTTGGGAGCGGATAGCTCCTACGAG. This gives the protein CASSRGLGADSSYE. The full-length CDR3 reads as CASSRGLGADSSYEQYF.

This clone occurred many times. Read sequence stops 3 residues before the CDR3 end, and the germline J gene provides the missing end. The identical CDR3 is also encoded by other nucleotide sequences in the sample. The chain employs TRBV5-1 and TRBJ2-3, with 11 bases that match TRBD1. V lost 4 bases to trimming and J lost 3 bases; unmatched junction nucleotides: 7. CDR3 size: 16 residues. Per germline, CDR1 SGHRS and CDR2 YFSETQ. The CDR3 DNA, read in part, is TGCGCCAGCAGCCCGCTAGGGACAGGGGGTACAGATACG. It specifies CASSPLGTGGTDT. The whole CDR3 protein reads CASSPLGTGGTDTQYF.